Presented here are 26 T cell receptor beta chains from one specimen sequenced in a study of identical twins. Each CDR3 protein is one row after TCRdb ran MiXCR on the 5' RACE reads. The data hold approximately 600,000 distinct CDR3 sequences, with over 8.5% observed a single time. The data were also submitted as part of a second study, on yellow fever vaccine responses in identical twins.

The sequenced sample was PBMCs. The receptors originated from a woman aged 18-29 years in good health.

This clonotype was detected a few times. J is TRBJ2-1 and V is TRBV6-4, with D hard to call. Germline V CDR1 and CDR2: MRHNA, SNTAGT. The CDR3 consists of 11 residues. Trimming removed 5 bases from V and 10 bases from J, with 9 bases in between. CDR3 residues: CASSIKKEQFF. As DNA, the CDR3 is TGTGCCAGCAGTATCAAGAAGGAGCAGTTCTTC.

This clonotype was detected only a few times. The J gene is TRBJ2-1, the V gene TRBV7-6; D might be TRBD1 (6 bases). The CDR3 is 15 amino acids. Germline values: CDR1 SGHVS, CDR2 FNYEAQ. Trimming stripped 5 bases from V and 3 bases from J, with 14 bases between. The CDR3 nucleotides read TGTGCCAGCAGCCCCCGCCGGGACAACTACAATGAGCAGTTCTTC. Protein sequence: CASSPRRDNYNEQFF. The complete variable domain, with remaining parts taken from reference TRBV7-6 and TRBJ2-1, reads GAGVSQSPRYKVTKRGQDVALRCDPISGHVSLYWYRQALGQGPEFLTYFNYEAQQDKSGLPNDRFSAERPEGSISTLTIQRTEQRDSAMYRCASSPRRDNYNEQFFGPGTRLTVL.

The chain recombines TRBV24-1 with TRBJ2-5; D not resolved. Germline loops: CDR1 KGHDR, CDR2 SFDVKD. The V end lost 0 bases, the J end lost 5 bases, and 6 bases lay between the germline ends. The CDR3 sequence is 13 residues long. CDR3 bases: TGTGCCACCAGTGATTTGTCGGAGGAGACCCAGTACTTC. This gives the protein CATSDLSEETQYF.

There are many counts of this clonotype. This rearrangement joins TRBV5-1 to TRBJ2-1; D is ambiguous. This CDR3 has 19 residues. The germline V gene has CDR1 SGHRS and CDR2 YFSETQ. The V gene lost 4 bases and the J gene lost 6 bases, with 29 bases spanning the gap. CDR3 residues: CASSLTVLGLGSYGNEQFF. The CDR3 DNA follows: TGCGCCAGCAGCCTGACGGTTCTCGGGTTGGGCTCCTACGGCAATGAGCAGTTCTTC. Looking up the rest from reference TRBV5-1 and TRBJ2-1 gives the full variable domain: KAGVTQTPRYLIKTRGQQVTLSCSPISGHRSVSWYQQTPGQGLQFLFEYFSETQRNKGNFPGRFSGRQFSNSRSEMNVSTLELGDSALYLCASSLTVLGLGSYGNEQFFGPGTRLTVL.

The chain uses TRBV2 and TRBJ2-7; tentatively, D is TRBD1 (5 bases). V shed 0 bases and J shed 4 bases, with 16 bases lying between them. This CDR3 contains 16 residues. Germline CDR1 and CDR2: SNHLY and FYNNEI. The chain's CDR3 is CASSEAAGSIGYEQYF. CDR3 nucleotides: TGTGCCAGCAGTGAAGCAGCAGGGTCGATCGGATACGAGCAGTACTTC. Using reference TRBV2 and TRBJ2-7 for the parts outside the CDR3, the full variable domain is EPEVTQTPSHQVTQMGQEVILRCVPISNHLYFYWYRQILGQKVEFLVSFYNNEISEKSEIFDDQFSVERPDGSNFTLKIRSTKLEDSAMYFCASSEAAGSIGYEQYFGPGTRLTVT.

The CDR3 is CASSQDRYGVQETQYF. The DNA for the CDR3 is TGCGCCAGCAGCCAAGATCGCTACGGAGTCCAAGAGACCCAGTACTTC. This chain uses TRBV4-3 with TRBJ2-5; D gene uncertain. Germline lookup yields CDR1 LGHNA and CDR2 YSLEER. V dropped 0 bases and J dropped 1 base, with 12 bases sitting between them. This CDR3 has 16 residues.

This clonotype was observed at least ten times. The J gene is TRBJ2-3, the V gene TRBV5-1; D remains ambiguous. The germline V gene encodes CDR1 SGHRS and CDR2 YFSETQ. V shed 4 bases and J shed 4 bases, with 10 bases lying between them. This CDR3 comprises 13 residues. The CDR3 region has the DNA TGCGCCAGCAGCCCCTGGACGGCAGATACGCAGTATTTT. Translation gives CASSPWTADTQYF.

The chain joins TRBV5-1 to TRBJ1-6, with no clear D. Germline CDR1 and CDR2: SGHRS and YFSETQ. This CDR3 spans 16 amino acids. Trimming pared 0 bases from V and 7 bases from J, leaving 14 bases between. Here the CDR3 reads CASSLESPRKNSPLHF. CDR3 coding DNA: TGCGCCAGCAGCTTGGAGTCGCCGCGTAAGAATTCACCCCTCCACTTT.

This clonotype came up a few times. The chain employs TRBV5-1 and TRBJ2-1; D may be TRBD2 (5 bases). Trimming pared 0 bases from V and 5 bases from J, leaving 9 bases between. In germline, CDR1 is SGHRS, CDR2 YFSETQ. The CDR3 extends over 14 amino acids. The CDR3 loop reads CASSLGTSDNEQFF. DNA for the CDR3: TGCGCCAGCAGCTTGGGTACTAGTGACAATGAGCAGTTCTTC.

The J gene is TRBJ2-1, the V gene TRBV5-1; 8 bases are shared with TRBD2. This CDR3 spans 17 amino acids. Germline-derived CDR1 and CDR2 are SGHRS and YFSETQ. The trim removed 0 bases at V and 7 bases at J, leaving 12 bases unmatched. Written as DNA, the CDR3 is TGCGCCAGCAGCTTGGTAATAGGGACTAGAGTTATGAATGAGCAGTTCTTC. Translation gives CASSLVIGTRVMNEQFF.

This clonotype was seen many times. This sequence joins TRBV20-1 and TRBJ2-5; maybe TRBD1 (6 bases). V was cut by 0 bases and J by 1 base, with 12 bases left in between. This CDR3 is 15 amino acids long. Germline-derived CDR1 and CDR2 are DFQATT and SNEGSKA (reference sequence). CDR3 bases: TGCAGTGCTAGAGATTCCCGGGACATCCAAGAGACCCAGTACTTC. Protein sequence: CSARDSRDIQETQYF.

The chain carries TRBV25-1 and TRBJ2-5; D gene uncertain. Germline-derived CDR1 and CDR2 are MGHDK and SYGVNS. The CDR3 contains 13 residues. The V end lost 5 bases, the J end lost 4 bases, and 11 bases lay between the germline ends. This CDR3 is CASSHQRGETQYF. Here the CDR3 DNA reads TGTGCCAGCAGTCACCAGCGAGGAGAGACCCAGTACTTC.

This clonotype showed up just a few times. This chain connects TRBV7-2 to TRBJ2-5; 7 nucleotides match TRBD2. The CDR3 totals 14 residues. The V gene end was trimmed by 0 bases and the J gene end by 7 bases; junction bases not matched to a gene: 5. Germline assignment: CDR1 SGHTA and CDR2 FQGNSA. CDR3 nucleotides: TGTGCCAGCAGCTTAGCCCAGCGGGGTGGGACCCAGTACTTC. Translation: CASSLAQRGGTQYF.

The genes are TRBV12-3 or TRBV12-4 and TRBJ1-3; perhaps TRBD1 as D (5 bases). V was cut by 11 bases and J by 0 bases, with 11 bases left in between. CDR3 length equals 13 residues. CDR3 amino acids: CAWGESSGNTIYF. CDR3 sequence (DNA): TGTGCCTGGGGGGAGAGCTCTGGAAACACCATATATTTT.

The V gene is TRBV3-1, the J gene TRBJ2-7, with D possibly matching TRBD1 (6 bases). There are 14 residues in the CDR3. The V end was cut by 4 bases, the J end by 3 bases, with 13 bases between. The germline V gene encodes CDR1 LGHDT and CDR2 YNNKEL (reference sequence). CDR3 in DNA: TGTGCCAGCAGCCCCACCGGACAGATCTACGAGCAGTACTTC. Encoded protein: CASSPTGQIYEQYF.

Here the CDR3 reads CSVEIAIETQYF. DNA of the CDR3: TGCAGCGTTGAAATAGCGATCGAGACCCAGTACTTC. The rearrangement joins TRBV29-1 to TRBJ2-5; D possibly corresponds to TRBD2 (5 bases). V was pared by 2 bases and J by 5 bases, with 9 bases between. Germline values: CDR1 SQVTM, CDR2 ANQGSEA. The CDR3 spans 12 residues.

The chain combines TRBV20-1 with TRBJ2-1; maybe TRBD1 (6 bases). CDR3 length: 13 amino acids. The ends were cut back, 5 bases at V and 9 bases at J, with 17 bases in the middle. Looked up from germline, CDR1 is DFQATT and CDR2 is SNEGSKA (reference sequence). The CDR3 DNA reads TGCAGTGCTCCAGGGCAGGGGACCCCTGAGCAGTTCTTC. Residues: CSAPGQGTPEQFF.

There are many counts of this clonotype. The chain combines TRBV11-2 with TRBJ2-1, with TRBD1 identical over 9 bases. The trim removed 5 bases at V and 7 bases at J, leaving 0 bases unmatched. The CDR3 has 12 residues. Germline V CDR1 and CDR2: SGHAT, FQNNGV. For the CDR3, the DNA is TGTGCCAGCAGCGACAGGGGGAATGAGCAGTTCTTC. It specifies CASSDRGNEQFF.

This clonotype was counted ten times or more. The chain combines TRBV12-3 or TRBV12-4 with TRBJ2-7, with D perhaps given as TRBD1 or TRBD2 (5 bases each). This CDR3 has 13 amino acids. The V end was cut by 2 bases, the J end by 2 bases, with 7 bases between. This chain's CDR3 is CASSLLGAYEQYF. Here the CDR3 DNA reads TGTGCCAGCAGTTTATTGGGGGCCTACGAGCAGTACTTC.

This clonotype was seen many times. The chain links TRBV6-5 to TRBJ2-1, with D unclear. Between the trimmed V and J ends, which lost 3 bases and 2 bases, there was a span of 11 bases. Germline lookup yields CDR1 MNHEY and CDR2 SVGAGI. This CDR3 spans 15 amino acids. CDR3 in amino acids: CASSYMDTTYNEQFF. CDR3 coding DNA: TGTGCCAGCAGTTATATGGATACAACCTACAATGAGCAGTTCTTC.

This clonotype was detected many times. V gene TRBV4-2 combines with J gene TRBJ2-5; D possibly matches TRBD1 or TRBD2 (5 bases each). Per germline, CDR1 LGHNA and CDR2 YNFKEQ. This CDR3 spans 15 amino acids. V lost 0 bases and J lost 5, with 13 bases in between. CDR3 in DNA: TGTGCCAGCAGCCAAGAGAGGTCCAGGGAGGAGACCCAGTACTTC. This encodes CASSQERSREETQYF.

In this sample, this clonotype turned up a few times. One base away lies a much larger clone, so this may be a sequencing read error. The rearrangement joins TRBV28 to TRBJ1-5, with D unclear. From germline, CDR1 is MDHEN and CDR2 SYDVKM. Trimming took off 3 bases at V and 3 bases at J, with 6 bases between the two ends. The CDR3 consists of 13 residues. CDR3 loop: CASSFSINQPQHF. CDR3 nucleotides: TGTGCCAGCAGTTTTAGTATCAATCAGCCCCAGCATTTT.

V is TRBV4-3 and J is TRBJ2-7; TRBD2 matches at 8 bases. Germline V gene data show CDR1 as LGHNA and CDR2 as YSLEER. The junction had 10 bases not matched to a gene; V was cut back by 3 bases and J by 0 bases. This CDR3 spans 17 amino acids. CDR3 sequence (DNA): TGCGCCAGCAGCCAGACATTAAGCGGGGGAAACTCCTACGAGCAGTACTTC. Its translation: CASSQTLSGGNSYEQYF.

This clonotype was counted many times. CDR3 protein: CASSRRTGPPDTQYF. CDR3 nucleotide sequence: TGTGCCAGCAGCCGCCGGACAGGCCCCCCAGATACGCAGTATTTT. The rearrangement joins TRBV7-6 to TRBJ2-3, with 7 bases identical to TRBD1. The CDR3 contains 15 residues. V trimming: 5 bases; J trimming: 4 bases; junction bases outside the gene matches: 9. Germline assignment: CDR1 SGHVS and CDR2 FNYEAQ.

The V gene is TRBV27, the J gene TRBJ2-2; 10 bases agree with TRBD2. V lost 3 bases to trimming and J lost 3 bases; unmatched junction nucleotides: 4. Germline lookup yields CDR1 MNHEY and CDR2 SMNVEV (reference sequence). CDR3 length: 16 residues. The CDR3 loop reads CASSFKGLAYTGELFF. The DNA of the CDR3 is TGTGCCAGCAGTTTTAAGGGACTAGCGTACACCGGGGAGCTGTTTTTT.

The DNA of the CDR3 is TGTGCCACCAGCAGAGCAGTCGGGACTAGCCTTGGTGAGCAGTTCTTC. As protein: CATSRAVGTSLGEQFF. The chain employs TRBV15 and TRBJ2-1, with 9 bases lining up with TRBD2. The trim removed 1 base at V and 9 bases at J, leaving 10 bases unmatched. The CDR3 runs 16 residues. Germline lookup yields CDR1 LNHNV and CDR2 YYDKDF (reference sequence).